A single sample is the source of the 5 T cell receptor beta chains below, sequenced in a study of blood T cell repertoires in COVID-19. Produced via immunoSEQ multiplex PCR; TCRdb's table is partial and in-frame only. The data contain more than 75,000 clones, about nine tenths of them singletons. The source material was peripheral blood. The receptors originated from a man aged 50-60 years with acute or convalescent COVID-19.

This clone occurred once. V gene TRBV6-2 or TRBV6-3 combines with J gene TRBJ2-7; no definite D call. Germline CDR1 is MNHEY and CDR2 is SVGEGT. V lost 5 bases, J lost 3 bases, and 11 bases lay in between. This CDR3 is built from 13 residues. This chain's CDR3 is CASSRPRFYEQYV. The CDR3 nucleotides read TGTGCCAGCAGTCGTCCTAGGTTCTACGAGCAGTACGTC.

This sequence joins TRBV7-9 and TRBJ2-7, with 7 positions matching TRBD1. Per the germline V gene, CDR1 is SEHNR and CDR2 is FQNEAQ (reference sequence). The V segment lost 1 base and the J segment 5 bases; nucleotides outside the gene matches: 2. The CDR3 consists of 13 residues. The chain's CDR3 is CASSLGDSHEQYV. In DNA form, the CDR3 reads TGTGCCAGCAGCTTAGGGGACAGCCACGAGCAGTACGTC.

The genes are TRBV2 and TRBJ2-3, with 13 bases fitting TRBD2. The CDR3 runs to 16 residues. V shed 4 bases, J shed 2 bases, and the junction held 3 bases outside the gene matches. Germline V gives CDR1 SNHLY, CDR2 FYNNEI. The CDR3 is CASSGGLAGATDTQYF. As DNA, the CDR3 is TGTGCCAGCAGTGGAGGACTAGCGGGGGCCACAGATACGCAGTATTTT.

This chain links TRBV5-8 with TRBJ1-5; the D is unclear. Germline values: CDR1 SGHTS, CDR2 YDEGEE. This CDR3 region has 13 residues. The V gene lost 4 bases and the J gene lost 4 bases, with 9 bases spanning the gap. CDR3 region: CASSINSNQPQHF. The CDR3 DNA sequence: TGTGCCAGCAGCATTAATTCTAATCAGCCCCAGCATTTT.

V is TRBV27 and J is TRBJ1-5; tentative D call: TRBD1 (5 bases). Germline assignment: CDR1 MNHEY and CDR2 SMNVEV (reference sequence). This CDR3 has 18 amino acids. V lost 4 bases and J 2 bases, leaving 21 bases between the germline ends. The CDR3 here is CASSSTRGGEWRNQPQHF. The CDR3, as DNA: TGTGCCAGCAGTTCCACTCGGGGGGGGGAATGGCGCAATCAGCCCCAGCATTTT.